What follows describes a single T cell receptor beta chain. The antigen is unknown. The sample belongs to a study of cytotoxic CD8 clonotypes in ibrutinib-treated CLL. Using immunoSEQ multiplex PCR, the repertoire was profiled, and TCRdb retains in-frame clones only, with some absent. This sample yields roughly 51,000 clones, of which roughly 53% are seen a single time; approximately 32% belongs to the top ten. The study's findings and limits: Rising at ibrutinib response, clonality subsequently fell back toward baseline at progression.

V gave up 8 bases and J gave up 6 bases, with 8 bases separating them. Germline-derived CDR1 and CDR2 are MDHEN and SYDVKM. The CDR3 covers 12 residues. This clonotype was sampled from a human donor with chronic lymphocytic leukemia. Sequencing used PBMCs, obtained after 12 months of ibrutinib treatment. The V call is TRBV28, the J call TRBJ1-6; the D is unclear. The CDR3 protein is CASCSVNSPLHF. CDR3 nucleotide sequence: TGTGCCAGCTGCTCGGTTAATTCACCCCTCCACTTT.